A selection of T cell receptor beta chains follows, all from one sample in a study of cytomegalovirus exposure and HLA in healthy donors. Here immunoSEQ multiplex PCR was the method, and the copy in TCRdb shows in-frame clones only, minus some. The sample carries about 120,000 clones, 75% to 85% recorded once. The sample consisted of PBMCs. The receptors were gathered from a man aged 30 to 39 in good health and CMV-seropositive. Both conserved end residues are part of each CDR3. The order of the fields is CDR3 DNA, CDR3 protein, V gene, D gene, CDR3 length, J gene, clone size. D genes are given only for firm matches. The size of a clone is reported for some rows only, either as once, few or many, or as a class for expanded clones.

cdr3_nt: TGTGCCAGCAGCCCCCTCAGGGGGCCACAGCCCCAGCATTTT; cdr3_aa: CASSPLRGPQPQHF; v_call: TRBV6-6; d_call: TRBD1; cdr3_length: 14; j_call: TRBJ1-5; clone_size: -
cdr3_nt: TGTGCCGTAACTCCCGATTCTTACTACACTGAAGCTTTCTTT; cdr3_aa: CAVTPDSYYTEAFF; v_call: TRBV10-3; d_call: -; cdr3_length: 14; j_call: TRBJ1-1; clone_size: once
cdr3_nt: TGTGCCTGCCAAAAGGAGAGCGGGACTGAAGCTTTCTTT; cdr3_aa: CACQKESGTEAFF; v_call: TRBV30; d_call: -; cdr3_length: 13; j_call: TRBJ1-1; clone_size: -
cdr3_nt: TGCGCCAGCAGCCAATCTAGCGGGGTTCGGACAGATACGCAGTATTTT; cdr3_aa: CASSQSSGVRTDTQYF; v_call: TRBV5-1; d_call: TRBD2; cdr3_length: 16; j_call: TRBJ2-3; clone_size: -
cdr3_nt: TGTGCCAGTAGTTTTGAACCAAGTACACAAGCTAACTATGGCTACACCTTC; cdr3_aa: CASSFEPSTQANYGYTF; v_call: TRBV19; d_call: -; cdr3_length: 17; j_call: TRBJ1-2; clone_size: -
cdr3_nt: TGTGCCAGCAGTTCAGCGTTTAAAGGGACAGGGGGTTCACCCCTCCACTTT; cdr3_aa: CASSSAFKGTGGSPLHF; v_call: TRBV28; d_call: TRBD1; cdr3_length: 17; j_call: TRBJ1-6; clone_size: -
cdr3_nt: TGTGCCAGCAGTTTTTTCAGGGGGCAGGGCTACACCTTC; cdr3_aa: CASSFFRGQGYTF; v_call: TRBV6-6; d_call: TRBD1; cdr3_length: 13; j_call: TRBJ1-2; clone_size: -
cdr3_nt: TGTGCCAGCAGCTTGAATTCGGGTGAAAAACTGTTTTTT; cdr3_aa: CASSLNSGEKLFF; v_call: TRBV5-4; d_call: -; cdr3_length: 13; j_call: TRBJ1-4; clone_size: -
cdr3_nt: TGTGCCCGAGGACAGGGGTCCCAAGAGACCCAGTACTTC; cdr3_aa: CARGQGSQETQYF; v_call: TRBV30; d_call: TRBD1; cdr3_length: 13; j_call: TRBJ2-5; clone_size: -
cdr3_nt: TGTGCCAGCCAACTAGCGGGGGGGCAAGAGGCCCAGTACTTC; cdr3_aa: CASQLAGGQEAQYF; v_call: TRBV6-6; d_call: TRBD2; cdr3_length: 14; j_call: TRBJ2-5; clone_size: -
cdr3_nt: TGTGCCAGCAGCGCCGGGACAGGGGGAAGTTGGAACTTC; cdr3_aa: CASSAGTGGSWNF; v_call: TRBV25-1; d_call: TRBD1; cdr3_length: 13; j_call: TRBJ2-7; clone_size: once
cdr3_nt: TGTGCCAGCAGCCCTCGGACAGGGGAAACTGCGGAGACCCAGTACTTC; cdr3_aa: CASSPRTGETAETQYF; v_call: TRBV9; d_call: TRBD1; cdr3_length: 16; j_call: TRBJ2-5; clone_size: -
cdr3_nt: TGCGCCAGCAGCCAAGTCCGATTAGGGACAGGGGATCAGCCCCAGCATTTT; cdr3_aa: CASSQVRLGTGDQPQHF; v_call: TRBV4-1; d_call: TRBD1; cdr3_length: 17; j_call: TRBJ1-5; clone_size: -
cdr3_nt: TGTGCCAGCAGTATCCGGGACAGGGATTTCGGTGAGCAGTTCTTC; cdr3_aa: CASSIRDRDFGEQFF; v_call: TRBV6-4; d_call: TRBD1; cdr3_length: 15; j_call: TRBJ2-1; clone_size: -
cdr3_nt: TGTGCCAGCAGCTTAGATTTCCGACTAGCGCTCCACCCGAACACCGGGGAGCTGTTTTTT; cdr3_aa: CASSLDFRLALHPNTGELFF; v_call: TRBV7-8; d_call: TRBD2; cdr3_length: 20; j_call: TRBJ2-2; clone_size: -
cdr3_nt: TGTGCCAGCAGCCAAGATTCGACAGCGCGAGAGGCCTACGAGCAGTACTTC; cdr3_aa: CASSQDSTAREAYEQYF; v_call: TRBV4-2; d_call: -; cdr3_length: 17; j_call: TRBJ2-7; clone_size: -
cdr3_nt: TGTGCCAGCGGGCCTCTAACGGGGGGGACCCAGTACTTC; cdr3_aa: CASGPLTGGTQYF; v_call: TRBV2; d_call: TRBD2; cdr3_length: 13; j_call: TRBJ2-5; clone_size: -
cdr3_nt: TGTGCCATCAGTGAGCCGCTCCAAGACAGGGTATATGAAAAACTGTTTTTT; cdr3_aa: CAISEPLQDRVYEKLFF; v_call: TRBV10-3; d_call: TRBD1; cdr3_length: 17; j_call: TRBJ1-4; clone_size: once
cdr3_nt: TGTGCCAGCACTTCCCAGGTAGGGGACTACGAGCAGTACTTC; cdr3_aa: CASTSQVGDYEQYF; v_call: TRBV27; d_call: -; cdr3_length: 14; j_call: TRBJ2-7; clone_size: -
cdr3_nt: TGTGCCAGCAGCCTCTCGGGACAGGAGCAGCCCCAGCATTTT; cdr3_aa: CASSLSGQEQPQHF; v_call: TRBV6-1; d_call: TRBD1; cdr3_length: 14; j_call: TRBJ1-5; clone_size: -
cdr3_nt: TGTGCCAGCAGTTTAAACGTTTATTTTTGGGACAGGGATCTTCGCACTGAAGCTTTCTTT; cdr3_aa: CASSLNVYFWDRDLRTEAFF; v_call: TRBV27; d_call: TRBD1; cdr3_length: 20; j_call: TRBJ1-1; clone_size: -
cdr3_nt: TGTGCCAGCTCTGGGACAGGGACAGATACGCAGTATTTT; cdr3_aa: CASSGTGTDTQYF; v_call: TRBV5-6; d_call: TRBD1; cdr3_length: 13; j_call: TRBJ2-3; clone_size: -
cdr3_nt: TGTGCCATCAGTGAGGGACCGAGGGCGGACGATGGCTACACCTTC; cdr3_aa: CAISEGPRADDGYTF; v_call: TRBV10-3; d_call: -; cdr3_length: 15; j_call: TRBJ1-2; clone_size: -
cdr3_nt: TGTGCCAGTAGGACGCAGGGGGCGAACACCGGGGAGCTGTTTTTT; cdr3_aa: CASRTQGANTGELFF; v_call: TRBV19; d_call: TRBD1; cdr3_length: 15; j_call: TRBJ2-2; clone_size: -
cdr3_nt: TGCAGCGTTGACGCAGCCCGCGGAGGAGGCTACACCTTC; cdr3_aa: CSVDAARGGGYTF; v_call: TRBV29-1; d_call: -; cdr3_length: 13; j_call: TRBJ1-2; clone_size: -
cdr3_nt: TGCAGCGGGTGGACAGCCCCTTGGAATTCACCCCTCCACTTT; cdr3_aa: CSGWTAPWNSPLHF; v_call: TRBV29-1; d_call: -; cdr3_length: 14; j_call: TRBJ1-6; clone_size: once
cdr3_nt: TGTGCCAGCAGCGCCAAGGGGGGGGTACACGAGCAGTACTTC; cdr3_aa: CASSAKGGVHEQYF; v_call: TRBV7-9; d_call: -; cdr3_length: 14; j_call: TRBJ2-7; clone_size: -
cdr3_nt: TGTGCCAGCAGCAACCGGGACAGGGGGCTCAACACCGGGGAGCTGTTTTTT; cdr3_aa: CASSNRDRGLNTGELFF; v_call: TRBV9; d_call: TRBD1; cdr3_length: 17; j_call: TRBJ2-2; clone_size: -
cdr3_nt: TGTGCCAGCAGCTTATCAGCGGGAGCCACAGATACGCAGTATTTT; cdr3_aa: CASSLSAGATDTQYF; v_call: TRBV7-3; d_call: TRBD2; cdr3_length: 15; j_call: TRBJ2-3; clone_size: -
cdr3_nt: TGTGCCAGCAGCTTAGTATATAGTGGGACAGGGGGTATCGGTGGTGGCTACACCTTC; cdr3_aa: CASSLVYSGTGGIGGGYTF; v_call: TRBV7-2; d_call: TRBD1; cdr3_length: 19; j_call: TRBJ1-2; clone_size: -
cdr3_nt: TGTGCCTGGAGTGTACCCCCAGGGGGCAACTATGGCTACACCTTC; cdr3_aa: CAWSVPPGGNYGYTF; v_call: TRBV30; d_call: TRBD1; cdr3_length: 15; j_call: TRBJ1-2; clone_size: few
cdr3_nt: TGTGCCAGCAGCCAGTCCATGGGGCGGGAGCAGTTCTTC; cdr3_aa: CASSQSMGREQFF; v_call: TRBV7-9; d_call: -; cdr3_length: 13; j_call: TRBJ2-1; clone_size: -
cdr3_nt: TGTGCCATCAGTGACGGGACAGCCCAAGAGACCCAGTACTTC; cdr3_aa: CAISDGTAQETQYF; v_call: TRBV10-3; d_call: TRBD1; cdr3_length: 14; j_call: TRBJ2-5; clone_size: -
cdr3_nt: TGTGCCAGCAGAGCAGGGGAAGCTTTCTTT; cdr3_aa: CASRAGEAFF; v_call: TRBV2; d_call: -; cdr3_length: 10; j_call: TRBJ1-1; clone_size: -
cdr3_nt: TGTGCCAGCTCACAGGACAGGTCGAACACCGGGGAGCTGTTTTTT; cdr3_aa: CASSQDRSNTGELFF; v_call: TRBV18; d_call: TRBD1; cdr3_length: 15; j_call: TRBJ2-2; clone_size: -
cdr3_nt: TGTGCCAGCAGCGAGCCGAGGCAGAACACCGGGGAGCTGTTTTTT; cdr3_aa: CASSEPRQNTGELFF; v_call: TRBV6-1; d_call: -; cdr3_length: 15; j_call: TRBJ2-2; clone_size: -
cdr3_nt: TGTGCCAGCAGCCGGGACAGGGAAGAGACCCAGTACTTC; cdr3_aa: CASSRDREETQYF; v_call: TRBV7-8; d_call: TRBD1; cdr3_length: 13; j_call: TRBJ2-5; clone_size: few
cdr3_nt: TGCGCCAGCAGCCAAGATCTCCTCAGTTACGAGCAGTACTTC; cdr3_aa: CASSQDLLSYEQYF; v_call: TRBV4-1; d_call: -; cdr3_length: 14; j_call: TRBJ2-7; clone_size: -
cdr3_nt: TGTGCCAGCAGCCCGGGGGACAGGGGTTCGCATGAAAAACTGTTTTTT; cdr3_aa: CASSPGDRGSHEKLFF; v_call: TRBV6-4; d_call: TRBD1; cdr3_length: 16; j_call: TRBJ1-4; clone_size: -
cdr3_nt: TGTGCCAGCAGCCGAATGACTAGCGGGGGGGCCCTCTACAATGAGCAGTTCTTC; cdr3_aa: CASSRMTSGGALYNEQFF; v_call: TRBV11-2; d_call: TRBD2; cdr3_length: 18; j_call: TRBJ2-1; clone_size: -
cdr3_nt: TGTGCCAGCAGCCCGCGGACTAGTTCAGGGGAGCTGTTTTTT; cdr3_aa: CASSPRTSSGELFF; v_call: TRBV7-9; d_call: TRBD2; cdr3_length: 14; j_call: TRBJ2-2; clone_size: -